Listed here are 27 T cell receptor beta chains from one sample, sequenced in a study of shared clonotypes between healthy human individuals. Terminally differentiated effector memory CD45RA+ cells were excluded by CCR7 positive selection of CD45RO-negative cells. Only in-frame clones appear in the TCRdb table, and some are missing; sequencing was by immunoSEQ multiplex PCR. The data hold approximately 590,000 clones, with 95% observed a single time. The sample was naive CD8+ T cells sorted from blood. The receptors were gathered from a woman between 25 and 40 years old in good health.

The chain links TRBV7-9 to TRBJ2-2; no firm D call. V lost 8 bases and J 7 bases, leaving 17 bases between the germline ends. The V gene's germline CDR1 is SEHNR and CDR2 FQNEAQ (reference sequence). There are 14 residues in the CDR3. CDR3 amino acids: CASDTRGSVGELFF. Written as DNA, the CDR3 is TGTGCCAGCGATACAAGAGGATCAGTCGGGGAGCTGTTTTTT.

This sequence joins TRBV10-2 and TRBJ1-2, with 8 bases aligning to TRBD1. Unmatched junction bases numbered 5, after V lost 0 bases and J lost 2 bases. This CDR3 is built from 16 residues. Germline V gene sequence: CDR1 WSHSY, CDR2 SAAADI. The CDR3 sequence: CASSESGQGENYGYTF. The DNA of the CDR3 is TGCGCCAGCAGTGAGTCAGGACAGGGTGAGAACTATGGCTACACCTTC.

This sequence joins TRBV6-5 and TRBJ1-2, with D tentatively TRBD1 (6 bases). Trimming removed 2 bases from V and 5 bases from J, with 18 bases in between. The CDR3 sequence is 16 residues long. In germline, CDR1 is MNHEY, CDR2 SVGAGI. The CDR3 is CASSYPGTGTFYGYTF. The CDR3 nucleotides read TGTGCCAGCAGTTACCCGGGTACCGGGACATTTTATGGCTACACCTTC.

The rearrangement uses TRBV7-2 and TRBJ2-7; 11 bases align to TRBD2. Germline assignment: CDR1 SGHTA and CDR2 FQGNSA. After removal of 0 bases from V and 2 bases from J, the junction contained 3 bases not matched to a gene. The CDR3 spans 16 residues. The CDR3 DNA reads as TGTGCCAGCAGCTTAGCACTAGCGGGAGTTGCCTACGAGCAGTACTTC. Translation: CASSLALAGVAYEQYF.

The V call is TRBV12-5, the J call TRBJ2-1; 7 positions match TRBD2. This CDR3 comprises 15 residues. Germline CDR1 LGHNT, CDR2 FRNRAP. V shed 5 bases, J shed 4 bases, and the junction held 8 bases outside the gene matches. The CDR3 sequence: CASGASGAEYNEQFF. The CDR3 nucleotides read TGTGCTAGTGGTGCTAGCGGAGCCGAGTACAATGAGCAGTTCTTC.

The chain is built from TRBV4-2 and TRBJ2-5; 7 bases line up with TRBD2. Germline CDR1 reads LGHNA; CDR2 reads YNFKEQ. V trimming: 0 bases; J trimming: 7 bases; junction bases outside the gene matches: 5. CDR3 size: 14 residues. The CDR3 DNA follows: TGTGCCAGCAGCCAAGAAGCGACTAGCCTGACCCAGTACTTC. This encodes CASSQEATSLTQYF.

The gene calls are TRBV4-1 and TRBJ2-7, with D perhaps being TRBD1 or TRBD2 (7 bases each). V was trimmed by 7 bases and J by 3 bases, leaving 19 bases between them. Germline loops: CDR1 MGHRA, CDR2 YSYEKL. The CDR3 totals 15 residues. CDR3: CASTAGTVGIYEQYF. The CDR3 DNA is TGCGCCAGCACAGCGGGGACAGTAGGGATCTACGAGCAGTACTTC.

This chain links TRBV10-1 with TRBJ2-1, with TRBD1 identical over 8 bases. CDR1 is WNHNN, CDR2 SYGVQD, per germline (reference sequence). The trim removed 2 bases at V and 0 bases at J, leaving 3 bases unmatched. The CDR3 contains 16 residues. This CDR3 is CASSEGTGRSYNEQFF. In DNA form, the CDR3 reads TGCGCCAGCAGTGAGGGGACAGGCCGCTCCTACAATGAGCAGTTCTTC.

The V gene is TRBV4-1, the J gene TRBJ1-1, with 8 nucleotides matching TRBD1. Trimming took 4 bases from V and 7 from J; bases not matched to a gene: 8. The CDR3 sequence is 14 residues long. Germline V gene lookup returns CDR1 MGHRA and CDR2 YSYEKL. The CDR3 coding sequence is TGCGCCAGCAGCCCTGAGGGGACAGGACGTGAAGCTTTCTTT. Its protein product is CASSPEGTGREAFF.

In regard to this clone: The sample carries other DNA sequences with the same CDR3. For the CDR3, the DNA is TGTGCCAGCAGTTTAGGAGTGGCCGGGGAGCTGTTTTTT. Its translation: CASSLGVAGELFF. The genes are TRBV27 and TRBJ2-2; D is unclear. The CDR3 runs to 13 residues. Trimming removed 2 bases at V and 6 bases at J, with 7 bases between. Germline assignment: CDR1 MNHEY and CDR2 SMNVEV (reference sequence).

This rearrangement joins TRBV6-5 to TRBJ2-1; the D is unclear. The length of the CDR3 is 14 residues. Trimming pared 2 bases from V and 5 bases from J, leaving 10 bases between. The germline CDR1 and CDR2 sequences are MNHEY and SVGAGI. In DNA, the CDR3 is TGTGCCAGCAGTTACACGACATCAGACAATGAGCAGTTCTTC. Its protein product is CASSYTTSDNEQFF.

This chain connects TRBV28 to TRBJ2-5; 8 bases match TRBD2. Gene TRBJ2-7 matches the end of the DNA better, so the J call may be wrong. The germline CDR1 and CDR2 sequences are MDHEN and SYDVKM. The CDR3 spans 14 residues. Written as DNA, the CDR3 is TGTGCCAGCAGCCGTAGCGGGATTCCATACGAGCAGTACTTC. Translated, it gives CASSRSGIPYEQYF.

The genes are TRBV7-9 and TRBJ2-3, with 8 bases identical to TRBD2. CDR3 length equals 15 residues. Germline CDR1 reads SEHNR; CDR2 reads FQNEAQ (reference sequence). Trimming removed 5 bases from V and 2 bases from J; junction bases left unmatched: 6. In DNA form, the CDR3 reads TGTGCCAGCAGCCCCCATAGCGGGATCACAGATACGCAGTATTTT. Its protein is CASSPHSGITDTQYF.

The rearrangement uses TRBV2 and TRBJ1-1; 9 bases are shared with TRBD1. CDR1 is SNHLY, CDR2 FYNNEI, per germline. V was clipped by 5 bases and J by 2 bases; unmatched bases: 9. The length of the CDR3 is 16 residues. The CDR3 is CASSIRGQGYNTEAFF. As DNA, the CDR3 is TGTGCCAGCAGTATTCGGGGACAGGGTTATAACACTGAAGCTTTCTTT. Based on the CDR3 plus reference TRBV2 and TRBJ1-1, the full variable domain is EPEVTQTPSHQVTQMGQEVILRCVPISNHLYFYWYRQILGQKVEFLVSFYNNEISEKSEIFDDQFSVERPDGSNFTLKIRSTKLEDSAMYFCASSIRGQGYNTEAFFGQGTRLTVV.

The V call is TRBV28, the J call TRBJ1-6, with unresolved D. The CDR3 extends over 13 amino acids. Trimming removed 6 bases from V and 5 bases from J, with 8 bases in between. The germline V gene has CDR1 MDHEN and CDR2 SYDVKM. The CDR3 loop reads CASSLGHNSPLHF. DNA for the CDR3: TGTGCCAGCAGCCTTGGCCATAATTCACCCCTCCACTTT.

CDR3 in amino acids: CASSLGLAGSYEQYF. The CDR3 bases are TGCGCCAGCAGCTTGGGACTAGCGGGCTCCTACGAGCAGTACTTC. The chain has TRBV5-1 and TRBJ2-7, with TRBD2 matching over 10 bases. The ends lost 0 bases at V and 0 bases at J; junction bases unmatched: 0. The CDR3 spans 15 residues. Germline CDR1 reads SGHRS; CDR2 reads YFSETQ.

The chain couples TRBV5-5 to TRBJ2-7, with TRBD2 identical over 13 bases. Germline V gene sequence: CDR1 SGHKS, CDR2 YYEKEE (reference sequence). The CDR3 sequence is 17 residues long. J gave up 3 bases and V 4 bases, and 10 bases lay outside the gene matches. CDR3 amino acids: CASSKTGTSGTSYEQYF. The CDR3 bases are TGTGCCAGCAGCAAAACCGGGACTAGCGGGACTAGCTACGAGCAGTACTTC.

The chain joins TRBV2 to TRBJ2-1, with D hard to call. The germline V gene encodes CDR1 SNHLY and CDR2 FYNNEI. The length of the CDR3 is 15 residues. V lost 6 bases and J lost 1, with 13 bases in between. For the CDR3, the DNA is TGTGCCAGCAGCGCCGGGTCCCCTTCCTACAATGAGCAGTTCTTC. Translation: CASSAGSPSYNEQFF.

The V and J genes are TRBV18 and TRBJ2-7; D might be TRBD1 (5 bases). This CDR3 is 14 amino acids long. CDR1 and CDR2 from the germline V gene are KGHSH and LQKENI. V lost 5 bases and J lost 0, with 11 bases in between. This CDR3 is CASSTSGSSYEQYF. The CDR3 nucleotides are TGTGCCAGCTCAACCTCAGGGTCCTCCTACGAGCAGTACTTC.

This CDR3 reads CASRPDGEGTEAFF. For the CDR3, the DNA is TGTGCCAGCAGACCCGACGGGGAGGGGACTGAAGCTTTCTTT. The V and J genes are TRBV6-4 and TRBJ1-1; tentative D call: TRBD1 (5 bases). V lost 6 bases and J lost 5, with 16 bases in between. CDR3 length: 14 residues. Germline loops: CDR1 MRHNA, CDR2 SNTAGT.

V usage is TRBV27 and J usage is TRBJ2-5, with a weak D call TRBD2 (7 bases). V lost 8 bases to trimming and J lost 5 bases, with 24 bases between them. This CDR3 is built from 16 residues. Germline V gene lookup returns CDR1 MNHEY and CDR2 SMNVEV (reference sequence). The CDR3 is CASGRATGGIGETQYF. As DNA, the CDR3 is TGTGCCAGCGGCCGGGCGACGGGGGGCATCGGCGAGACCCAGTACTTC.

This chain connects TRBV27 to TRBJ2-6, with 7 bases that match TRBD2. Trimming removed 3 bases from V and 2 bases from J; junction bases left unmatched: 1. The V gene's germline CDR1 is MNHEY and CDR2 SMNVEV (reference sequence). The CDR3 totals 15 residues. CDR3 sequence: CASSFGGAGANVLTF. Here the CDR3 DNA reads TGTGCCAGCAGTTTTGGGGGGGCTGGGGCCAACGTCCTGACTTTC.

The CDR3 reads CASSLPGDYEQYF. CDR3 bases: TGTGCCAGCAGTTTGCCGGGAGACTACGAGCAGTACTTC. The chain links TRBV28 to TRBJ2-7; D possibly corresponds to TRBD2 (6 bases). V dropped 3 bases and J dropped 3 bases, with 9 bases sitting between them. The germline gives CDR1 MDHEN, CDR2 SYDVKM. The CDR3 totals 13 residues. Full variable domain (missing parts from reference TRBV28 and TRBJ2-7): DVKVTQSSRYLVKRTGEKVFLECVQDMDHENMFWYRQDPGLGLRLIYFSYDVKMKEKGDIPEGYSVSREKKERFSLILESASTNQTSMYLCASSLPGDYEQYFGPGTRLTVT.

The chain has TRBV4-2 and TRBJ2-5; 11 bases agree with TRBD1. Gene TRBJ2-7 matches the end of the DNA better, so the J call may be wrong. CDR1 LGHNA and CDR2 YNFKEQ come from the germline V gene. CDR3 length equals 14 residues. The CDR3 protein is CASSQDRGPYEQYF. The CDR3, as DNA: TGTGCCAGCAGCCAGGACAGGGGGCCCTACGAGCAGTACTTC.

The gene calls are TRBV19 and TRBJ2-7, with TRBD2 identical over 10 bases. In germline, CDR1 is LNHDA, CDR2 SQIVND (reference sequence). This CDR3 has 14 residues. The J segment lost 5 bases and the V segment lost 10 bases, leaving 11 bases of the junction unmatched. CDR3 sequence: CAIPPSGRGHEQYF. The CDR3 DNA reads TGTGCCATCCCGCCGAGCGGGAGGGGACACGAGCAGTACTTC.

Note on this clone: This specimen includes other DNA sequences encoding the same CDR3. The chain employs TRBV9 and TRBJ2-7; no definite D call. Trimming pared 2 bases from V and 2 bases from J, leaving 11 bases between. The CDR3 length is 14 residues. Germline CDR1 reads SGDLS; CDR2 reads YYNGEE. The CDR3: CASSVAAGAYEQYF. The DNA for the CDR3 is TGTGCCAGCAGCGTTGCCGCTGGAGCCTACGAGCAGTACTTC.

The chain is built from TRBV28 and TRBJ1-6; D is unresolved. With 2 bases removed from V and 9 bases from J, the gap between germline ends came to 17 bases. The length of the CDR3 is 16 residues. CDR1 MDHEN and CDR2 SYDVKM come from the germline V gene. The CDR3 DNA sequence: TGTGCCAGCAGTTTAACCCCGAGACTCACGGGTTCACCCCTCCACTTT. Protein: CASSLTPRLTGSPLHF. Based on the CDR3 plus reference TRBV28 and TRBJ1-6, the full variable domain is DVKVTQSSRYLVKRTGEKVFLECVQDMDHENMFWYRQDPGLGLRLIYFSYDVKMKEKGDIPEGYSVSREKKERFSLILESASTNQTSMYLCASSLTPRLTGSPLHFGNGTRLTVT.